Below, 21 T cell receptor beta chains from the same sample are listed, as sequenced in a study of PD-1 blockade in classical Hodgkin lymphoma. Every one of the patients relapsed after autologous stem cell transplantation (brentuximab vedotin exposure was variable). TCRdb keeps only in-frame clones here, not all; method: immunoSEQ multiplex PCR. The table includes about 86,000 clones, roughly 89% detected once. Specimen: peripheral blood mononuclear cells (PBMCs), collected before the second cycle of nivolumab. The receptors were gathered from a human donor with classical Hodgkin lymphoma.

This chain connects TRBV7-9 to TRBJ2-1, with 8 bases that match TRBD2. The ends lost 11 bases at V and 5 bases at J; junction bases unmatched: 8. This CDR3 spans 13 amino acids. Germline assignment: CDR1 SEHNR and CDR2 FQNEAQ (reference sequence). The CDR3 sequence is CASGGLADNEQFF. In DNA, the CDR3 is TGTGCCTCGGGGGGGCTAGCGGACAATGAGCAGTTCTTC. Filled out from reference TRBV7-9 and TRBJ2-1, the complete variable domain reads DTGVSQNPRHKITKRGQNVTFRCDPISEHNRLYWYRQTLGQGPEFLTYFQNEAQLEKSRLLSDRFSAERPKGSFSTLEIQRTEQGDSAMYLCASGGLADNEQFFGPGTRLTVL.

The chain has TRBV15 and TRBJ1-5; the match to TRBD1 covers 10 bases. The germline CDR1 and CDR2 sequences are LNHNV and YYDKDF (reference sequence). The CDR3 length is 15 residues. V gave up 0 bases and J gave up 6 bases; unmatched junction bases: 2. The CDR3 DNA reads TGTGCCACCAGCAGAGACGGACAGGGGGGTCAGCCCCAGCATTTT. Protein sequence: CATSRDGQGGQPQHF.

The genes are TRBV11-2 and TRBJ1-1, with D possibly TRBD1 on 5 matching bases. The germline V gene encodes CDR1 SGHAT and CDR2 FQNNGV. The germline V and J ends were trimmed by 1 base and 4 bases, with 13 bases remaining between them. This CDR3 is built from 15 residues. The CDR3 nucleotides are TGTGCCAGCAGCTTAGTCCAGGGTGGCATCACTGAAGCTTTCTTT. It encodes CASSLVQGGITEAFF.

J is TRBJ2-5 and V is TRBV5-1, with 7 positions matching TRBD1. Germline lookup yields CDR1 SGHRS and CDR2 YFSETQ. The CDR3 spans 15 residues. V was pared by 3 bases and J by 5 bases, with 10 bases of the junction left unmatched. The CDR3 nucleotides are TGCGCCAGCAGCTCGCTAACAGGGGTTGGGGAGACCCAGTACTTC. Its protein product is CASSSLTGVGETQYF.

CDR3 DNA: TGCGCCAGCAGCCAAGTAGACGGGACAAATGGCTACACCTTC. This sequence encodes CASSQVDGTNGYTF. The rearrangement joins TRBV4-1 to TRBJ1-2, with D possibly being TRBD1 (6 bases). This CDR3 contains 14 residues. In germline, CDR1 is MGHRA, CDR2 YSYEKL. V shed 1 base and J shed 6 bases, with 12 bases lying between them.

The J gene is TRBJ2-1, the V gene TRBV10-3, with a weak D call TRBD2 (6 bases). The CDR3 covers 15 residues. Germline V CDR1 and CDR2: ENHRY, SYGVKD. Trimming took 0 bases from V and 15 from J, leaving 21 bases between them. The CDR3 loop is CAISESAGPFNSLFF. The CDR3 DNA sequence: TGTGCCATCAGTGAGTCGGCGGGACCCTTCAACTCTCTGTTCTTC.

This chain connects TRBV4-2 to TRBJ2-7, with D maybe TRBD2 (5 bases). Per the germline V gene, CDR1 is LGHNA and CDR2 is YNFKEQ. The V end lost 3 bases, the J end lost 3 bases, and 6 bases lay between the germline ends. This CDR3 has 12 residues. CDR3 nucleotides: TGTGCCAGCAGCCAGACTAACTACGAGCAGTACTTC. Translating gives CASSQTNYEQYF.

The J gene is TRBJ2-7, the V gene TRBV27; 11 bases are a match to TRBD1. V lost 6 bases to trimming and J lost 3 bases; unmatched junction nucleotides: 4. CDR3 length: 14 residues. Germline CDR1 and CDR2: MNHEY and SMNVEV (reference sequence). CDR3 amino acids: CASSAGTGGYEQYF. In DNA form, the CDR3 reads TGTGCCAGCAGCGCCGGGACAGGGGGCTACGAGCAGTACTTC.

The chain recombines TRBV6-5 with TRBJ2-7; 9 bases align to TRBD2. The CDR3 is made up of 16 amino acids. Trimming took 0 bases from V and 3 from J; bases not matched to a gene: 6. In germline, CDR1 is MNHEY, CDR2 SVGAGI. The CDR3 DNA sequence: TGTGCCAGCAGTTACTCAGCGGGAGGCCATATCTACGAGCAGTACTTC. It yields the protein CASSYSAGGHIYEQYF.

The CDR3 DNA sequence: TGCGCCAGCAGCCCGGACAGGCAAGAGACCCAGTACTTC. Its protein product is CASSPDRQETQYF. This chain connects TRBV5-1 to TRBJ2-5; 7 bases are shared with TRBD1. Germline CDR1 SGHRS, CDR2 YFSETQ. J gave up 2 bases and V 4 bases, and 2 bases lay outside the gene matches. This CDR3 comprises 13 residues.

The V gene is TRBV7-2, the J gene TRBJ2-2, with 10 bases aligning to TRBD2. This CDR3 has 17 residues. Unmatched junction bases numbered 14, after V lost 6 bases and J lost 7 bases. Looked up from germline, CDR1 is SGHTA and CDR2 is FQGNSA. As DNA, the CDR3 is TGTGCCAGCAGTCCTATGCCCAGCGGGAGGGGTCACGGGGAGCTGTTTTTT. Translating it yields CASSPMPSGRGHGELFF. The full variable domain, with the rest looked up from reference TRBV7-2 and TRBJ2-2, is GAGVSQSPSNKVTEKGKDVELRCDPISGHTALYWYRQSLGQGLEFLIYFQGNSAPDKSGLPSDRFSAERTGGSVSTLTIQRTQQEDSAVYLCASSPMPSGRGHGELFFGEGSRLTVL.

This chain connects TRBV7-3 to TRBJ2-3; maybe TRBD2 (6 bases). V lost 0 bases and J lost 3, with 10 bases in between. CDR3 length: 15 residues. Per the germline V gene, CDR1 is SGHTA and CDR2 is FQGTGA. The CDR3 is CASSLTSGRTDTQYF. CDR3 DNA sequence: TGTGCCAGCAGCTTAACGTCCGGGAGAACAGATACGCAGTATTTT.

V usage is TRBV5-6 and J usage is TRBJ2-5; perhaps TRBD1 as D (5 bases). The CDR3 has 14 residues. Trimming removed 3 bases at V and 2 bases at J, with 11 bases between. Germline CDR1 reads SGHDT; CDR2 reads YYEEEE. The CDR3 sequence: CASSSRAHQETQYF. DNA for the CDR3: TGTGCCAGCAGCTCCAGGGCTCATCAAGAGACCCAGTACTTC. The full variable domain, completed using reference TRBV5-6 and TRBJ2-5, is DAGVTQSPTHLIKTRGQQVTLRCSPKSGHDTVSWYQQALGQGPQFIFQYYEEEERQRGNFPDRFSGHQFPNYSSELNVNALLLGDSALYLCASSSRAHQETQYFGPGTRLLVL.

This chain links TRBV5-1 with TRBJ2-5; maybe TRBD2 (5 bases). Germline V gene data show CDR1 as SGHRS and CDR2 as YFSETQ. CDR3 length: 16 residues. V lost 0 bases and J 5 bases, leaving 17 bases between the germline ends. The CDR3 DNA follows: TGCGCCAGCAGCTTGGGGCTAGACTATTCCAGGGAGACCCAGTACTTC. This sequence encodes CASSLGLDYSRETQYF.

V and J are TRBV10-1 and TRBJ2-7; D call uncertain. Per the germline V gene, CDR1 is WNHNN and CDR2 is SYGVQD (reference sequence). Trimming left V 3 bases short and J 1 base short, with 7 bases between. The CDR3 spans 13 residues. DNA for the CDR3: TGCGCCAGCAGTGAAACACCATCCTACGAGCAGTACTTC. Translation: CASSETPSYEQYF.

The chain is built from TRBV30 and TRBJ1-3; tentatively, D is TRBD1 (6 bases). The CDR3 spans 14 residues. Germline CDR1 and CDR2: GTSNPN and SVGIG (reference sequence). With 5 bases removed from V and 0 bases from J, the gap between germline ends came to 11 bases. CDR3 nucleotide sequence: TGTGCCTGGGGGGACAAGTACTCTGGAAACACCATATATTTT. Amino acid sequence: CAWGDKYSGNTIYF.

CDR3 residues: CASSSDRYEKLFF. The DNA of the CDR3 is TGTGCCAGCAGCTCGGACAGATATGAAAAACTGTTTTTT. The chain combines TRBV5-4 with TRBJ1-4; tentatively, D is TRBD1 (6 bases). Trimming removed 3 bases at V and 6 bases at J, with 9 bases between. This CDR3 has 13 amino acids. Germline lookup yields CDR1 SGHNT and CDR2 YYREEE (reference sequence).

V usage is TRBV2 and J usage is TRBJ1-1, with D possibly matching TRBD1 (5 bases). Germline CDR1 SNHLY, CDR2 FYNNEI. Trimming cost V 7 bases and J 1 base, with 10 bases left between them. The CDR3 is 13 residues long. The CDR3 DNA is TGTGCCAGCACGCGGACAACGAACACTGAAGCTTTCTTT. It yields the protein CASTRTTNTEAFF.

The chain uses TRBV6-1 and TRBJ1-6; the D gene is possibly TRBD1 (6 bases). This CDR3 comprises 12 residues. Looked up from germline, CDR1 is MNHNS and CDR2 is SASEGT. Trimming shortened V by 7 bases and J by 9 bases, and 10 bases separated the two germline ends. The CDR3 reads CASNTGFSPLHF. In DNA, the CDR3 is TGTGCCAGCAACACAGGGTTTTCACCCCTCCACTTT.

The genes are TRBV28 and TRBJ2-2; D not resolved. From germline, CDR1 is MDHEN and CDR2 SYDVKM. The CDR3 has 14 residues. V was trimmed by 6 bases and J by 0 bases, leaving 8 bases between them. The CDR3 region is CASRAPANTGELFF. The CDR3 DNA reads as TGTGCCAGCAGAGCCCCCGCGAACACCGGGGAGCTGTTTTTT.

As for this clone: The junction and the germline gene differ at one end; a read error may be behind it. The chain recombines TRBV20-1 with TRBJ1-1; D ambiguous. CDR1 DFQATT and CDR2 SNEGSKA come from the germline V gene (reference sequence). The CDR3 sequence is 11 residues long. Here the CDR3 reads CLLYLGSRAFF. DNA of the CDR3: TGTCTCTTATATTTGGGGTCCCGGGCTTTCTTT.